Following are 17 T cell receptor beta chains from one sample sequenced in a study of STAT5B mutations in CD4+ large granular lymphocyte leukemia (dated by TCRdb to the early 2020s). Library generation was performed with the immunoSEQ multiplex PCR assay. This is the immuneACCESS table as TCRdb keeps it, with only in-frame sequences that have V and J called. A part of the clones is gone; compared with another copy, unresolved V genes explain less than half, and the rest is unexplained. The sample table contains fewer than 35,000 clones; only one count was recorded for 69% of them. The top ten clones comprise approximately 2.7% of the sample. The sample comprised CD4+ T cells from blood buffy coats. The receptors stem from a human donor in good health.

This clone came up a few times. The rearrangement links TRBV30 to TRBJ1-4, with unresolved D. Germline values: CDR1 GTSNPN, CDR2 SVGIG (reference sequence). V gave up 4 bases and J gave up 4 bases, with 10 bases separating them. This CDR3 has 13 amino acids. The CDR3 DNA is TGTGCCTGGAACGATGGATTTAATGAAAAACTGTTTTTT. Amino acids: CAWNDGFNEKLFF.

The chain carries TRBV18 and TRBJ1-2; possibly TRBD1 for D (5 bases). V lost 3 bases and J 3 bases, leaving 20 bases between the germline ends. The CDR3 totals 17 residues. CDR1 and CDR2 from the germline V gene are KGHSH and LQKENI. The CDR3 coding sequence is TGTGCCAGCTCACCCTCCGCCGGGACCCGTGCAGACTATGGCTACACCTTC. It yields the protein CASSPSAGTRADYGYTF.

This clone was found once. This sequence joins TRBV15 and TRBJ1-6; no definite D call. V shed 0 bases and J shed 6 bases, with 9 bases lying between them. This CDR3 spans 15 amino acids. CDR1 is LNHNV and CDR2 is YYDKDF in the germline V gene (reference sequence). CDR3 coding DNA: TGTGCCACCAGCAGAGAGGACGGGTTTAATTCACCCCTCCACTTT. This encodes CATSREDGFNSPLHF.

The chain has TRBV10-2 and TRBJ2-3, with unresolved D. The CDR3 runs to 11 residues. Trimming removed 3 bases from V and 7 bases from J, with 5 bases in between. Germline loops: CDR1 WSHSY, CDR2 SAAADI. The CDR3 sequence is CASSDRNTQYF. CDR3 bases: TGCGCCAGCAGTGACCGGAATACGCAGTATTTT.

This chain joins TRBV11-3 and TRBJ2-7; 10 nucleotides line up with TRBD2. CDR3 length equals 15 residues. V shed 5 bases, J shed 0 bases, and the junction held 4 bases outside the gene matches. Germline assignment: CDR1 SGHNT and CDR2 YENEEA. The DNA for the CDR3 is TGTGCCAGCAGCCTAAGCGGGGGGGACTCCTACGAGCAGTACTTC. Translating it yields CASSLSGGDSYEQYF.

The chain is built from TRBV11-2 and TRBJ2-7; TRBD2 might be the D (6 bases). This CDR3 comprises 13 residues. Germline assignment: CDR1 SGHAT and CDR2 FQNNGV. The V end lost 0 bases, the J end lost 6 bases, and 9 bases lay between the germline ends. The CDR3 is CASSLEYGSEQYF. As DNA, the CDR3 is TGTGCCAGCAGCTTAGAGTACGGGAGCGAGCAGTACTTC.

The V call is TRBV7-9, the J call TRBJ1-3; possibly TRBD1 for D (5 bases). The germline V gene encodes CDR1 SEHNR and CDR2 FQNEAQ (reference sequence). V lost 0 bases and J lost 0, with 15 bases in between. The CDR3 totals 18 residues. The CDR3 region is CASSLASPRQISGNTIYF. For the CDR3, the DNA is TGTGCCAGCAGCTTAGCTTCCCCGAGACAGATCTCTGGAAACACCATATATTTT.

This clone was seen a single time. The V gene is TRBV28, the J gene TRBJ2-7; maybe TRBD2 (7 bases). Trimming cost V 2 bases and J 0 bases, with 17 bases left between them. The CDR3 loop spans 17 amino acids. From germline, CDR1 is MDHEN and CDR2 SYDVKM. CDR3 DNA: TGTGCCAGCAGTTTAGGGGGGGGCGGCCCGACCTCCTACGAGCAGTACTTC. This encodes CASSLGGGGPTSYEQYF.

For the CDR3, the DNA is TGTGCCTGGAGTGTAGGGACAGGGGTGAGGAGTCAGCCCCAGCATTTT. Translating it yields CAWSVGTGVRSQPQHF. J is TRBJ1-5 and V is TRBV30; 10 positions match TRBD1. CDR1 is GTSNPN, CDR2 SVGIG, per germline (reference sequence). The CDR3 runs 16 residues. J gave up 6 bases and V 0 bases, and 8 bases lay outside the gene matches.

This clone was detected only a few times. The chain is built from TRBV6-1 and TRBJ2-7; 9 nucleotides align to TRBD2. The CDR3 covers 14 residues. Germline V gene data show CDR1 as MNHNS and CDR2 as SASEGT. The ends lost 1 base at V and 6 bases at J; junction bases unmatched: 4. CDR3 in amino acids: CASSEVAGAGEQYF. In nucleotides, the CDR3 is TGTGCCAGCAGTGAAGTAGCGGGGGCGGGCGAGCAGTACTTC.

This rearrangement joins TRBV7-3 to TRBJ1-2; no firm D call. Germline V lookup: CDR1 SGHTA, CDR2 FQGTGA. Trimming removed 5 bases from V and 4 bases from J, with 17 bases in between. The CDR3 spans 15 residues. CDR3 DNA: TGTGCCAGCAGCGAAAGGACGGAAACCTCCTATGGCTACACCTTC. Protein: CASSERTETSYGYTF.

The chain uses TRBV18 and TRBJ2-3; D remains ambiguous. Germline CDR1 and CDR2: KGHSH and LQKENI. CDR3 length: 14 residues. V gave up 1 base and J gave up 2 bases, with 7 bases separating them. The CDR3, as DNA: TGTGCCAGCTCACCACAAGAAGTCACAGATACGCAGTATTTT. Translated, it gives CASSPQEVTDTQYF. The full variable domain, in which reference TRBV18 and TRBJ2-3 provide the parts outside the CDR3, is NAGVMQNPRHLVRRRGQEARLRCSPMKGHSHVYWYRQLPEEGLKFMVYLQKENIIDESGMPKERFSAEFPKEGPSILRIQQVVRGDSAAYFCASSPQEVTDTQYFGPGTRLTVL.

The rearrangement uses TRBV5-1 and TRBJ2-7; 14 bases agree with TRBD2. V trimming: 3 bases; J trimming: 4 bases; junction bases outside the gene matches: 9. Germline CDR1 is SGHRS and CDR2 is YFSETQ. The CDR3 sequence is 17 residues long. CDR3 sequence: CASSWTSGGLTDYEQYF. The CDR3 nucleotides are TGCGCCAGCAGCTGGACTAGCGGGGGGTTAACGGATTACGAGCAGTACTTC.

The chain carries TRBV9 and TRBJ2-2, with D perhaps matching TRBD2 (5 bases). The CDR3 consists of 15 residues. Per the germline V gene, CDR1 is SGDLS and CDR2 is YYNGEE. Trimming took 7 bases from V and 2 from J, leaving 15 bases between them. The CDR3 reads CASSKLAGNTGELFF. CDR3 coding DNA: TGTGCCAGCTCTAAATTGGCGGGTAACACCGGGGAGCTGTTTTTT.

The V gene is TRBV7-7, the J gene TRBJ2-1, with 10 bases lining up with TRBD2. The V gene's germline CDR1 is SSHAT and CDR2 FNYEAQ (reference sequence). This CDR3 region has 15 residues. The junction had 5 bases not matched to a gene; V was cut back by 2 bases and J by 7 bases. CDR3 residues: CASSLTTSGVNEQFF. The CDR3 bases are TGTGCCAGCAGCTTAACAACTAGCGGGGTTAATGAGCAGTTCTTC.

The V call is TRBV5-1, the J call TRBJ2-7; D gene ambiguous. The V end was cut by 0 bases, the J end by 0 bases, with 13 bases between. Germline V CDR1 and CDR2: SGHRS, YFSETQ. This CDR3 region has 16 residues. The CDR3 loop reads CASSLVVGFSSYEQYF. DNA of the CDR3: TGCGCCAGCAGCTTGGTGGTGGGTTTTAGCTCCTACGAGCAGTACTTC.

This clone showed up just once. V gene TRBV7-8 combines with J gene TRBJ2-2; D may match TRBD1 or TRBD2 (6 bases each). The CDR3 runs 15 residues. Germline V gene lookup returns CDR1 SGHVS and CDR2 FQNEAQ. The ends were cut back, 2 bases at V and 1 base at J, with 8 bases in the middle. The CDR3 is CASSLRGVNTGELFF. CDR3 bases: TGTGCCAGCAGCTTAAGGGGGGTGAACACCGGGGAGCTGTTTTTT.